This record looks at one TCR beta chain sequence and its context. The PCR made use of 60 Vbeta and 13 Jbeta primers. Assay: immunoSEQ multiplex PCR; the TCRdb copy retains only in-frame clones and omits some. The profile shows around 76,000 clones, around 84% of them singletons. The ends lost 4 bases at V and 4 bases at J; junction bases unmatched: 6. There are 16 residues in the CDR3. Per germline, CDR1 LGHNA and CDR2 YSLEER. These donors counted as nominally healthy when sampled, but unrecorded immune exposures were likely. The data belong to a study of cytomegalovirus exposure and HLA in healthy donors.

The sequenced material came from PBMCs. The clonotype originates from a woman between 40 and 50 years old in good health and CMV-seropositive. This chain joins TRBV4-3 and TRBJ2-1, with 11 bases that match TRBD1. The CDR3 DNA is TGCGCCAGCAGCCCCATGGGACAGGGGGGATACAATGAGCAGTTCTTC. Its protein is CASSPMGQGGYNEQFF.